This T cell receptor beta chain was recovered during a study of beta chain features in type 1 diabetes. Study-level points and caveats: A PCR bias possibly favoring shorter templates would apply equally to patients and controls.

Since all of the isolated RNA was reverse transcribed, expressed TCRB transcripts were what got sequenced. The table came from immunoSEQ multiplex PCR; TCRdb's copy has only in-frame clones and leaves some out. Of roughly 300,000 clones in the sample, around 8% were seen once. This clone has a handful of counts. Its antigen remains unidentified. V gave up 5 bases and J gave up 5 bases, with 15 bases separating them. Germline assignment: CDR1 MGHDK and CDR2 SYGVNS. CDR3 length: 14 amino acids. CD4+ cells of the naive, central memory, regulatory and stem cell-like memory types were sorted via CD45RO/CCR7/CD25/CD127/CD95/CD27.

This sequence originates from a woman aged 18-29 years in good health. Sequenced: central memory CD4+ T cells from blood. This chain uses TRBV25-1 with TRBJ2-5; either TRBD1 or TRBD2 may fit D (6 bases each). CDR3 amino acids: CASSYRDREETQYF. In DNA form, the CDR3 reads TGTGCCAGCAGTTACAGGGATCGGGAGGAGACCCAGTACTTC.